This passage covers 4 T cell receptor beta chains from one sample sequenced in a study of regulatory T cells in long-lasting Graves disease. Library construction for TCR beta used iRepertoire HTBI primers and Arm-PCR of CDR3 regions. Using its own MiXCR run on the multiplex PCR reads, TCRdb lists one record per CDR3 protein. Found here are approximately 350,000 distinct CDR3 sequences, approximately 12% of them singletons; the top ten hold approximately 17%. Time point in this sample: newly diagnosed GD, antithyroid drugs for less than 3 months. From RNA extracted from PBMCs, the TCR library was made. These same records also appear under a second study, on T cells in Graves' hyperthyroidism and ophthalmopathy.

Specimen: peripheral blood mononuclear cells (PBMCs), collected at new diagnosis, from a patient treated with antithyroid drugs. The receptors were gathered from a woman in her late teens or twenties with Graves disease.

This clonotype occurred many times. V gene TRBV5-1 combines with J gene TRBJ1-2; tentatively, D is TRBD1 (5 bases). Germline CDR1 is SGHRS and CDR2 is YFSETQ. The length of the CDR3 is 15 residues. With 0 bases removed from V and 6 bases from J, the gap between germline ends came to 15 bases. This CDR3 reads CASSLEAGRSDGYTF. DNA for the CDR3: TGCGCCAGCAGCTTGGAAGCGGGGCGAAGCGATGGCTACACCTTC. The whole variable domain, filled in from reference TRBV5-1 and TRBJ1-2, reads KAGVTQTPRYLIKTRGQQVTLSCSPISGHRSVSWYQQTPGQGLQFLFEYFSETQRNKGNFPGRFSGRQFSNSRSEMNVSTLELGDSALYLCASSLEAGRSDGYTFGSGTRLTVV.

This clonotype was observed at least ten times. This rearrangement joins TRBV20-1 to TRBJ1-1, with a weak D call TRBD1 (5 bases). This CDR3 is 12 amino acids long. CDR1 DFQATT and CDR2 SNEGSKA come from the germline V gene (reference sequence). V was cut by 6 bases and J by 0 bases, with 8 bases left in between. The CDR3 sequence: CSAPGMNTEAFF. The CDR3 DNA sequence: TGCAGTGCCCCAGGGATGAACACTGAAGCTTTCTTT.

The table lists this clonotype with many counts. The rearrangement uses TRBV2 and TRBJ2-3, with 9 positions matching TRBD2. CDR1 is SNHLY and CDR2 is FYNNEI in the germline V gene. The V gene end was trimmed by 8 bases and the J gene end by 2 bases; junction bases not matched to a gene: 11. The CDR3 length is 16 residues. The CDR3, as DNA: TGTGCCAGCTGGATCAAACTAGCGGGCTTCACAGATACGCAGTATTTT. This codes for CASWIKLAGFTDTQYF.

There are many counts of this clonotype. The chain employs TRBV7-3 and TRBJ2-7, with 7 bases matching TRBD2. J lost 7 bases, V lost 3 bases, and 9 bases had no gene match. Germline V gives CDR1 SGHTA, CDR2 FQGTGA. CDR3 length: 14 amino acids. Written as DNA, the CDR3 is TGTGCCAGCAGCTTTAACCCCGGACTAGGGGAGCAGTACTTC. Residues: CASSFNPGLGEQYF.